This TCR beta chain was observed in a study of T-cell reconstitution after alpha-beta-depleted transplantation in children. The study's findings and limits: There were some patients whose high TCRbeta diversity at day 60 came from surviving recipient T cells and thymic progenitors. The main origin of T-cell counts and diversity one year after transplant was newly produced T cells. Roughly two months post-transplant, alpha-beta T cells reportedly originated from several hundred graft clones that had expanded.

This clonotype was recorded at least ten times. Its specificity is not known. V lost 3 bases and J lost 4, with 13 bases in between. The CDR3 sequence is 14 residues long. Germline CDR1 and CDR2: SEHNR and FQNEAQ (reference sequence). A TCRbeta library incorporating unique molecular identifiers was prepared. TCRdb passed the PCR reads through MiXCR, listing each CDR3 protein once. In the table there are roughly 120,000 distinct CDR3 sequences, about a tenth of which are singletons. This clonotype originated in a boy younger than 10 with acute lymphoblastic leukemia, due to receive a stem cell transplant. Sequencing was performed on PBMCs, taken before TCRalphabeta/CD19-depleted stem cell transplant. The J gene is TRBJ2-7, the V gene TRBV7-9; D might be TRBD2 (6 bases). The CDR3 region is CASSLDQRAYEQYF. The CDR3 region has the DNA TGTGCCAGCAGCTTGGACCAGCGGGCGTACGAGCAGTACTTC.